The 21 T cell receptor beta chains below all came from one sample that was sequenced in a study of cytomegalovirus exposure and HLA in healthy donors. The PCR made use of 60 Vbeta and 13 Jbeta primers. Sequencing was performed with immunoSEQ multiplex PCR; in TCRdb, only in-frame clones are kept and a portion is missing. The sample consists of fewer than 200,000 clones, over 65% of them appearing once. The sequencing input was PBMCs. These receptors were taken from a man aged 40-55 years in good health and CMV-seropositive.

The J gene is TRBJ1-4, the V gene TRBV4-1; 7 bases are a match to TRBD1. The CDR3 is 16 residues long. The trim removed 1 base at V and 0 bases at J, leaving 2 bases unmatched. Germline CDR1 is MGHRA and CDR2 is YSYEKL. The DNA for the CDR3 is TGCGCCAGCAGCCAAGGAGGGGGCACAACTAATGAAAAACTGTTTTTT. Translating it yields CASSQGGGTTNEKLFF.

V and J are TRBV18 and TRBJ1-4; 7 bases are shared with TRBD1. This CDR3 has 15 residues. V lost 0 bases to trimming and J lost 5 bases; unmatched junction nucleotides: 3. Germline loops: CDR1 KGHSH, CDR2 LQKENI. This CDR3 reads CASSPPGQENEKLFF. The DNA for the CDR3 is TGTGCCAGCTCACCACCCGGACAGGAGAATGAAAAACTGTTTTTT.

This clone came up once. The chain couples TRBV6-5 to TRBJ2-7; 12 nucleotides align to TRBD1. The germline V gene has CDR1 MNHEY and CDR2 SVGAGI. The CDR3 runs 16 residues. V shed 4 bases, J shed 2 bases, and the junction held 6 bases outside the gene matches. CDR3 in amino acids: CASSLGQGAPPYEQYF. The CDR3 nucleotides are TGTGCCAGCAGTTTGGGACAGGGGGCGCCCCCCTACGAGCAGTACTTC.

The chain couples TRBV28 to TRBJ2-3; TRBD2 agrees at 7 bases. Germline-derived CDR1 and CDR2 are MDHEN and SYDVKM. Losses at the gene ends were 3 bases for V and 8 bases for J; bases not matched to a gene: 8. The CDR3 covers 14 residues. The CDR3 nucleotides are TGTGCCAGCAGTTTGGGGCGGGAGAGAGGTACGCAGTATTTT. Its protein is CASSLGRERGTQYF.

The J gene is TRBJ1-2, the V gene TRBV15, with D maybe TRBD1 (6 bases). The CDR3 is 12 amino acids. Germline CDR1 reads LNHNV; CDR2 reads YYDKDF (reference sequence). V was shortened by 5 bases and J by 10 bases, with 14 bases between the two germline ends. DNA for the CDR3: TGTGCCACCAGCCTCGTTGGGGGGGCCTACACCTTC. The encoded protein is CATSLVGGAYTF.

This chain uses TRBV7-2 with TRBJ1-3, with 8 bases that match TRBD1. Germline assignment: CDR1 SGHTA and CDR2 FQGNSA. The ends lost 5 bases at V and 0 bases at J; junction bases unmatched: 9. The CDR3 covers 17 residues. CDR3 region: CASSHLTGAGSGNTIYF. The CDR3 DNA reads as TGTGCCAGCAGCCACTTGACAGGGGCTGGCTCTGGAAACACCATATATTTT.

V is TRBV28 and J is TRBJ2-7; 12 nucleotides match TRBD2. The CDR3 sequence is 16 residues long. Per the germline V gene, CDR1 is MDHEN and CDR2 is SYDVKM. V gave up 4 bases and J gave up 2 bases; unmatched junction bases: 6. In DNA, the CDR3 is TGTGCCAGCAGTTCTCTAGGACTAGCGGGAACCTACGAGCAGTACTTC. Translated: CASSSLGLAGTYEQYF. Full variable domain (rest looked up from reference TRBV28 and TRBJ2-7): DVKVTQSSRYLVKRTGEKVFLECVQDMDHENMFWYRQDPGLGLRLIYFSYDVKMKEKGDIPEGYSVSREKKERFSLILESASTNQTSMYLCASSSLGLAGTYEQYFGPGTRLTVT.

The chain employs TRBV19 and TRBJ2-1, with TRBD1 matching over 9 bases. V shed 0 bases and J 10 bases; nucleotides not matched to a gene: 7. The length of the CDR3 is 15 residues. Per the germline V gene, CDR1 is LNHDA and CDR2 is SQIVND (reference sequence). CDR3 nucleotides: TGTGCCAGTAGTATAGAAGCGGACAGGGGTTTCGAGCAGTTCTTC. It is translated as CASSIEADRGFEQFF.

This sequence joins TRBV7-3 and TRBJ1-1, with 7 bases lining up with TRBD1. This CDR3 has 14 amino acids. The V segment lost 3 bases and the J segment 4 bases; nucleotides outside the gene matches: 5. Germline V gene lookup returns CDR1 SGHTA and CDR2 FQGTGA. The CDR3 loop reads CASSFTGDGTEAFF. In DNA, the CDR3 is TGTGCCAGCAGCTTCACAGGGGATGGCACTGAAGCTTTCTTT.

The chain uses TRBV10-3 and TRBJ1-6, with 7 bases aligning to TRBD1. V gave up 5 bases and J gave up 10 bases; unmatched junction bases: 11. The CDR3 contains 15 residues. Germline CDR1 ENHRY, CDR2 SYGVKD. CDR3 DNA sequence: TGTGCCATCAGTCACAGGGGAGAGGTAGAATCACCCCTCCACTTT. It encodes CAISHRGEVESPLHF.

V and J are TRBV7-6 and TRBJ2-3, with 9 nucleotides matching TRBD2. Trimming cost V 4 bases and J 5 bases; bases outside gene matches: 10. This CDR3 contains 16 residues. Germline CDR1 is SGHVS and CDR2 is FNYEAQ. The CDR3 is CASSWAAGGGGDTQYF. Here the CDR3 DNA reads TGTGCCAGCAGCTGGGCAGCGGGGGGTGGCGGAGATACGCAGTATTTT.

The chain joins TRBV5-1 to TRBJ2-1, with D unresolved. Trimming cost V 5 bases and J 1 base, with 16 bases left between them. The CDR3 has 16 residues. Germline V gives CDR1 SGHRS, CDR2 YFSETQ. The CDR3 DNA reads TGCGCCAGCAGAAGAGTTAGACTGACTTCCTACAATGAGCAGTTCTTC. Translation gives CASRRVRLTSYNEQFF.

The CDR3 DNA reads as TGTGCCAGCAGTCCAGGGACAGCCCTTAGAGAAAAACTGTTTTTT. Its translation: CASSPGTALREKLFF. The V and J genes are TRBV6-6 and TRBJ1-4; 7 bases agree with TRBD1. V was clipped by 5 bases and J by 8 bases; unmatched bases: 11. The CDR3 extends over 15 amino acids. Germline V gene lookup returns CDR1 MNHNY and CDR2 SVGAGI (reference sequence).

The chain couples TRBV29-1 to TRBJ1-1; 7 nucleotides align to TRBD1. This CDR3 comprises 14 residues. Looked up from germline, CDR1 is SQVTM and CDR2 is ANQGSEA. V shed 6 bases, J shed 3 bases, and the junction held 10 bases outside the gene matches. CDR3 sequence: CSVLGDRVHTEAFF. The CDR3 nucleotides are TGCAGCGTCTTAGGTGACAGGGTGCACACTGAAGCTTTCTTT.

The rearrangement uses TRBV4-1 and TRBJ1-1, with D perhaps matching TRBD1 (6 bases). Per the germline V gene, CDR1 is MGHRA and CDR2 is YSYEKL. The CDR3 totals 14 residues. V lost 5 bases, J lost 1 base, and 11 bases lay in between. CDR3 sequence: CASSEATGNTEAFF. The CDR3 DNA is TGCGCCAGCAGCGAGGCGACAGGGAACACTGAAGCTTTCTTT.

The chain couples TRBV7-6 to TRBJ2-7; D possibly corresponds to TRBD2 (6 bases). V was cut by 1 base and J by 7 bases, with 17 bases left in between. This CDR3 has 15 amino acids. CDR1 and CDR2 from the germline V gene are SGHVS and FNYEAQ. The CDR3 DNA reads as TGTGCCAGCAGCTTAGTTCCGGGAGCGGCGGATGAGCAGTACTTC. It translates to CASSLVPGAADEQYF.

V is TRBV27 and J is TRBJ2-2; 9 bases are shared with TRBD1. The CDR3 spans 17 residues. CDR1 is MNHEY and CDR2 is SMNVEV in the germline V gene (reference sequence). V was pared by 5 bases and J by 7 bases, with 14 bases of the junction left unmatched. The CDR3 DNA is TGTGCCAGCAGTACTCAGTCAACAGGGACAGGGTTCGGGGAGCTGTTTTTT. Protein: CASSTQSTGTGFGELFF.

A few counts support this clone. Written as DNA, the CDR3 is TGTGCCAGCAGCCCAGGGACAGTCCCCTACGAGCAGTACTTC. This encodes CASSPGTVPYEQYF. The chain combines TRBV7-9 with TRBJ2-7, with 7 nucleotides matching TRBD1. Per germline, CDR1 SEHNR and CDR2 FQNEAQ (reference sequence). CDR3 length: 14 amino acids. V was pared by 5 bases and J by 2 bases, with 6 bases of the junction left unmatched.

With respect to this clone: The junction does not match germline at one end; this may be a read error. CDR3 in amino acids: CSSSFRRGQGEAFF. The CDR3 DNA reads as TGTTCCAGCAGTTTTCGAAGGGGGCAAGGGGAAGCTTTCTTT. This chain links TRBV7-9 with TRBJ1-1; 7 bases match TRBD1. The CDR3 covers 14 residues. Germline V gene data show CDR1 as SEHNR and CDR2 as FQNEAQ (reference sequence). The whole variable domain, filled in from reference TRBV7-9 and TRBJ1-1, reads DTGVSQNPRHKITKRGQNVTFRCDPISEHNRLYWYRQTLGQGPEFLTYFQNEAQLEKSRLLSDRFSAERPKGSFSTLEIQRTEQGDSAMYLCSSSFRRGQGEAFFGQGTRLTVV.

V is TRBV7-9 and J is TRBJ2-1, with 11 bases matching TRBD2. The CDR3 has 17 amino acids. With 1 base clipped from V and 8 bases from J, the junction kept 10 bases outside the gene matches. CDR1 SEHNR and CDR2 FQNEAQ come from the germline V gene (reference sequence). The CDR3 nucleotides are TGTGCCAGCAGCTTAGAAACTAGCGGGAGACTCGACGATGAGCAGTTCTTC. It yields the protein CASSLETSGRLDDEQFF.

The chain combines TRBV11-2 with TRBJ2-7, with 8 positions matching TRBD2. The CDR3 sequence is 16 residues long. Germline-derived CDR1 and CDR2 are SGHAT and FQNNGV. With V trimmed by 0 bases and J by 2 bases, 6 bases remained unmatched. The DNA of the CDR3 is TGTGCCAGCAGCTTAGAGGCGTCTAGCGGGCCCTACGAGCAGTACTTC. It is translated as CASSLEASSGPYEQYF.